This T cell receptor beta chain was recovered during a study of cytomegalovirus exposure and HLA in healthy donors. Across the whole study: Among fewer than 500 genotyped donors, approximately 80% fell in the Caucasian-associated ancestry cluster. The study, taken as a whole, reports: HLA alleles showed associations with 15,000 to 20,000 TCR beta sequences in a later analysis, at a 0.05 false discovery rate. Later work showed greater clonal expansion in HLA-associated TCR beta chains than in equally common others.

Of note for this clone: Its target is unknown.

Researchers ran the PCR with 60 Vbeta and 13 Jbeta primers. Method: immunoSEQ multiplex PCR; TCRdb's copy keeps in-frame clones and lacks some. This table has some 150,000 clones, 82% appearing once. The CDR3 runs to 11 residues. Germline CDR1 and CDR2: SEHNR and FQNEAQ (reference sequence). Trimming pared 6 bases from V and 4 bases from J, leaving 3 bases between. The rearrangement joins TRBV7-9 to TRBJ1-4; D uncertain. The sample consisted of PBMCs. This sequence originates from a woman between 50 and 59 years old in good health and CMV-seropositive. CDR3 DNA sequence: TGTGCCAGCAGTCTTAATGAAAAACTGTTTTTT. This gives the protein CASSLNEKLFF.